Listed here are 12 T cell receptor beta chains from one sample, sequenced in a study of control samples from healthy donors and cancer patients. Produced via immunoSEQ multiplex PCR; TCRdb's table is partial and in-frame only. This table has roughly 120,000 clones, about 92% appearing once. Sequencing input: PBMCs. The receptors originated from a man over 45 with head and neck cancer.

The chain employs TRBV5-4 and TRBJ1-5, with D possibly being TRBD1 (5 bases). There are 15 residues in the CDR3. CDR1 and CDR2 (germline): SGHNT, YYREEE (reference sequence). Trimming stripped 0 bases from V and 4 bases from J, with 11 bases between. The CDR3 DNA reads TGTGCCAGCAGCTTGGTGCCAGGGACTAATCAGCCCCAGCATTTT. It codes for CASSLVPGTNQPQHF.

J is TRBJ1-2 and V is TRBV9; D remains ambiguous. The CDR3 loop spans 14 amino acids. V lost 0 bases to trimming and J lost 4 bases, with 10 bases between them. The germline CDR1 and CDR2 sequences are SGDLS and YYNGEE. The CDR3 region is CASSVDHSSYGYTF. As DNA, the CDR3 is TGTGCCAGCAGCGTAGATCACAGTTCCTATGGCTACACCTTC. The full variable domain, rest sourced from reference TRBV9 and TRBJ1-2, is DSGVTQTPKHLITATGQRVTLRCSPRSGDLSVYWYQQSLDQGLQFLIQYYNGEERAKGNILERFSAQQFPDLHSELNLSSLELGDSALYFCASSVDHSSYGYTFGSGTRLTVV.

The rearrangement joins TRBV6-5 to TRBJ1-1, with a tentative D call TRBD1 (6 bases). Trimming left V 7 bases short and J 0 bases short, with 12 bases between. From germline, CDR1 is MNHEY and CDR2 SVGAGI. The CDR3 runs to 14 residues. The CDR3 sequence: CASKGGNMNTEAFF. The CDR3 DNA reads TGTGCCAGCAAAGGGGGAAACATGAACACTGAAGCTTTCTTT.

The CDR3 coding sequence is TGTGCCAGTAGGGGGCAGATGAACACTGAAGCTTTCTTT. Its protein product is CASRGQMNTEAFF. The chain joins TRBV19 to TRBJ1-1, with D possibly being TRBD1 (5 bases). This CDR3 has 13 residues. Trimming took off 6 bases at V and 0 bases at J, with 8 bases between the two ends. Germline loops: CDR1 LNHDA, CDR2 SQIVND (reference sequence).

V is TRBV6-4 and J is TRBJ2-1, with TRBD1 identical over 8 bases. The CDR3 extends over 13 amino acids. V lost 6 bases to trimming and J lost 8 bases; unmatched junction nucleotides: 6. Germline CDR1 is MRHNA and CDR2 is SNTAGT. The CDR3 here is CASSAGQGDEQFF. CDR3 DNA: TGTGCCAGCAGCGCAGGACAGGGCGATGAGCAGTTCTTC.

This chain joins TRBV15 and TRBJ2-1; TRBD1 matches 7 bases. The CDR3 spans 21 residues. The V and J ends lost 0 bases and 4 bases, in that order; junction bases with no gene match: 21. From germline, CDR1 is LNHNV and CDR2 YYDKDF (reference sequence). The chain's CDR3 is CATSRDRSYGDRIKSYNEQFF. The CDR3 nucleotides are TGTGCCACCAGCAGAGATAGGAGCTACGGGGACAGAATAAAATCTTACAATGAGCAGTTCTTC.

The gene calls are TRBV18 and TRBJ1-3, with TRBD1 identical over 7 bases. The CDR3 contains 16 residues. CDR1 and CDR2 from the germline V gene are KGHSH and LQKENI. With 5 bases clipped from V and 0 bases from J, the junction kept 7 bases outside the gene matches. The CDR3 spells CASSARDSHSGNTIYF. CDR3 sequence (DNA): TGTGCCAGCTCAGCACGGGACAGCCACTCTGGAAACACCATATATTTT.

The V gene is TRBV28, the J gene TRBJ2-3; D is unclear. The germline V and J ends were trimmed by 6 bases and 0 bases, with 10 bases remaining between them. The CDR3 covers 14 residues. The V gene's germline CDR1 is MDHEN and CDR2 SYDVKM. The CDR3 DNA sequence: TGTGCCAGCAGGGGTTTGGTCAGCACAGATACGCAGTATTTT. Protein product: CASRGLVSTDTQYF.

The chain couples TRBV7-3 to TRBJ1-1; D may be TRBD1 (6 bases). CDR3 size: 15 residues. CDR1 SGHTA and CDR2 FQGTGA come from the germline V gene. V was trimmed by 2 bases and J by 3 bases, leaving 13 bases between them. This chain's CDR3 is CASSLWGAGDTEAFF. The CDR3 DNA follows: TGTGCCAGCAGCTTATGGGGGGCCGGAGACACTGAAGCTTTCTTT. The full variable domain, in which reference TRBV7-3 and TRBJ1-1 provide the parts outside the CDR3, is GAGVSQTPSNKVTEKGKYVELRCDPISGHTALYWYRQSLGQGPEFLIYFQGTGAADDSGLPNDRFFAVRPEGSVSTLKIQRTERGDSAVYLCASSLWGAGDTEAFFGQGTRLTVV.

The gene calls are TRBV18 and TRBJ1-6, with 7 nucleotides matching TRBD1. V gave up 4 bases and J gave up 7 bases; unmatched junction bases: 7. Germline lookup yields CDR1 KGHSH and CDR2 LQKENI. There are 15 residues in the CDR3. The chain's CDR3 is CASSRDGTVNSPLHF. CDR3 nucleotides: TGTGCCAGCTCACGAGACGGGACAGTAAATTCACCCCTCCACTTT.

V and J are TRBV18 and TRBJ2-3, with D unclear. Germline-derived CDR1 and CDR2 are KGHSH and LQKENI. V was trimmed by 0 bases and J by 3 bases, leaving 7 bases between them. The CDR3 sequence is 14 residues long. The CDR3 DNA follows: TGTGCCAGCTCACCACCGGCAGTAACAGATACGCAGTATTTT. As protein: CASSPPAVTDTQYF.

This chain uses TRBV1 with TRBJ1-2. TRBV1 is annotated as a pseudogene. This CDR3 has 19 residues. CDR3 in DNA: TGCACCAGCAGCCAAGTCGGGATGCCCAGGAAGGCCGCTAACTATGGCTACACCTTC. Amino acid sequence: CTSSQVGMPRKAANYGYTF.